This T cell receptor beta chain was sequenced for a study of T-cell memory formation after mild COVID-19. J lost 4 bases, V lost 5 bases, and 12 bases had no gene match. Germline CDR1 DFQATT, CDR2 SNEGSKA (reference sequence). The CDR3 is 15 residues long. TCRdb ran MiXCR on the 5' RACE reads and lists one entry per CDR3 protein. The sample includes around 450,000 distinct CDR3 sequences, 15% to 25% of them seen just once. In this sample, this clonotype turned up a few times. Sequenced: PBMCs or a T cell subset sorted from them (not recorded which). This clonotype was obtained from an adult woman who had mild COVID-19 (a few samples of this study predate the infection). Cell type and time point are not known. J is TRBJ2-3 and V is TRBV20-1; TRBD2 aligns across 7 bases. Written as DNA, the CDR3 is TGCAGTGCTTATCCAACGGAGCGGGGTTCAGATACGCAGTATTTT. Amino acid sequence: CSAYPTERGSDTQYF.